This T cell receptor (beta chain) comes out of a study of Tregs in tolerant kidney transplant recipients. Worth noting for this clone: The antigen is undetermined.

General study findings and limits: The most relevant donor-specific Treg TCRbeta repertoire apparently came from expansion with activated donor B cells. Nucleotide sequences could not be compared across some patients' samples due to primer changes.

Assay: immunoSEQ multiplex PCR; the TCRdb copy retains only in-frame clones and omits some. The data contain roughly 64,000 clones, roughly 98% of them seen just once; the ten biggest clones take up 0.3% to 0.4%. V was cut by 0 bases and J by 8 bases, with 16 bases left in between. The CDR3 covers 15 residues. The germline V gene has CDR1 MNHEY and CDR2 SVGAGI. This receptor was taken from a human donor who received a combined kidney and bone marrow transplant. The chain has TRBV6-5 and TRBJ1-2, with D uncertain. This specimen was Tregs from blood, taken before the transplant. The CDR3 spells CASSYSIIERGGYTF. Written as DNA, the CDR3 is TGTGCCAGCAGTTACTCGATCATCGAGAGAGGAGGCTACACCTTC.